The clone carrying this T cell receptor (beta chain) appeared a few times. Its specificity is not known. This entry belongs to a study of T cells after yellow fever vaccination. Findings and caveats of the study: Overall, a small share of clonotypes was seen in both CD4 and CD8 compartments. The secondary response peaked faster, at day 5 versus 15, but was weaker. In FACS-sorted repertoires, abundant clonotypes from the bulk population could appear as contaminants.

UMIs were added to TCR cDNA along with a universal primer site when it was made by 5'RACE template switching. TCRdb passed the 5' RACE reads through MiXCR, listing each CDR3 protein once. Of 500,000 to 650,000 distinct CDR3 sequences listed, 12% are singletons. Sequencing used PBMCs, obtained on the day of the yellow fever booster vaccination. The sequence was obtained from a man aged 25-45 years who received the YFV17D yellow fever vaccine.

CDR3 bases: TGTGCCAGCAGTTTATTTCAGGGTCAAGAGACCCAGTACTTC. Amino acids: CASSLFQGQETQYF. The chain joins TRBV27 to TRBJ2-5; maybe TRBD1 (5 bases). Germline CDR1 reads MNHEY; CDR2 reads SMNVEV (reference sequence). The CDR3 runs 14 residues. Deletions cut 1 base from V and 2 bases from J, with 8 bases between.